This is a list of T cell receptor beta chains from one sample in a study of T cell repertoires in cytomegalovirus infection. Via MiXCR, TCRdb re-called the reads, giving one row per CDR3 protein. The repertoire consists of 600,000 to 800,000 distinct CDR3 sequences, with approximately 24% occurring once and the leading ten covering 8%. Material for sequencing was CD8+ T cells from PBMCs. All receptors come from a human donor in good health (CMV status not recorded). Some clones in this sample may be carry-over from other donors' samples. CDR3s include the opening cysteine and the closing phenylalanine or tryptophan. D genes are given only for firm matches. Only some rows state a clone size, as once, few, many or a class for expanded clones.

v_gene: TRBV7-9
abundance: many
j_gene: TRBJ1-2
d_gene: NA
CDR3aa: CASSLAGQANYGYTF
CDR3nt: TGTGCCAGCAGCTTAGCGGGTCAGGCTAACTATGGCTACACCTTC

v_gene: TRBV28
abundance: few
j_gene: TRBJ2-2
d_gene: NA
CDR3aa: CASSLTPANTGELFF
CDR3nt: TGTGCCAGCAGTTTGACTCCCGCGAACACCGGGGAGCTGTTTTTT

v_gene: TRBV7-8
abundance: many
j_gene: TRBJ2-3
d_gene: TRBD1
CDR3aa: CASRPPGQAWVVTQYF
CDR3nt: TGTGCCAGCAGGCCTCCGGGACAGGCATGGGTAGTTACGCAGTATTTT

v_gene: TRBV27
abundance: NA
j_gene: TRBJ2-1
d_gene: TRBD2
CDR3aa: CASSFKIAGKNEQFF
CDR3nt: TGTGCCAGCAGTTTCAAGATAGCGGGGAAAAATGAGCAGTTCTTC

v_gene: TRBV7-8
abundance: many
j_gene: TRBJ2-7
d_gene: NA
CDR3aa: CASSKYRDTDYEQYF
CDR3nt: TGTGCCAGCAGCAAGTACCGGGACACCGACTACGAGCAGTACTTC

v_gene: TRBV29-1
abundance: once
j_gene: TRBJ1-4
d_gene: NA
CDR3aa: CSVEHRVNEGLFF
CDR3nt: TGCAGCGTTGAGCACAGGGTGAATGAGGGACTGTTTTTT

v_gene: TRBV29-1
abundance: few
j_gene: TRBJ2-1
d_gene: NA
CDR3aa: CSVETGIDEQFF
CDR3nt: TGCAGCGTTGAAACAGGGATCGATGAGCAGTTCTTC

v_gene: TRBV7-2
abundance: few
j_gene: TRBJ2-5
d_gene: TRBD2
CDR3aa: CASSRDSGGPVETQYF
CDR3nt: TGTGCCAGCAGCCGGGATAGCGGGGGGCCGGTGGAGACCCAGTACTTC

v_gene: TRBV20-1
abundance: NA
j_gene: TRBJ2-1
d_gene: TRBD2
CDR3aa: CSADGLAGGLYNEQFF
CDR3nt: TGCAGTGCAGACGGACTAGCGGGGGGGCTGTACAATGAGCAGTTCTTC

v_gene: TRBV7-9
abundance: NA
j_gene: TRBJ2-2
d_gene: NA
CDR3aa: CVSRQQGGTGELFF
CDR3nt: TGTGTCAGCAGACAACAGGGTGGCACCGGGGAGCTGTTTTTT

v_gene: TRBV19
abundance: NA
j_gene: TRBJ2-1
d_gene: NA
CDR3aa: CASSISQSSYNEQFF
CDR3nt: TGTGCCAGTAGTATTTCACAAAGCTCCTACAATGAGCAGTTCTTC

v_gene: TRBV6-6
abundance: many
j_gene: TRBJ2-3
d_gene: TRBD1
CDR3aa: CASRGRDRGTDTQYF
CDR3nt: TGTGCCAGCAGAGGCCGGGACAGGGGCACAGATACGCAGTATTTT

v_gene: TRBV7-2
abundance: many
j_gene: TRBJ1-1
d_gene: TRBD1
CDR3aa: CASSLRQGLLVNTEAFF
CDR3nt: TGTGCCAGCAGCCTGAGACAGGGCTTGTTGGTGAACACTGAAGCTTTCTTT

v_gene: TRBV6-5
abundance: NA
j_gene: TRBJ2-1
d_gene: NA
CDR3aa: CASSYEPYNEQFF
CDR3nt: TGTGCCAGCAGTTACGAACCCTACAATGAGCAGTTCTTC

v_gene: TRBV6-5
abundance: NA
j_gene: TRBJ1-5
d_gene: NA
CDR3aa: CASSFKGRYQPQHF
CDR3nt: TGTGCCAGCAGCTTCAAGGGCAGATATCAGCCCCAGCATTTT

v_gene: TRBV5-1
abundance: NA
j_gene: TRBJ2-6
d_gene: NA
CDR3aa: CASSPPGWLPSGANVLTF
CDR3nt: TGCGCCAGCAGCCCACCCGGGTGGCTCCCGTCTGGGGCCAACGTCCTGACTTTC

v_gene: TRBV20-1
abundance: few
j_gene: TRBJ2-1
d_gene: TRBD2
CDR3aa: CSARDLAGGPYNEQFF
CDR3nt: TGCAGTGCTAGAGATCTAGCGGGGGGGCCTTACAATGAGCAGTTCTTC

v_gene: TRBV5-4
abundance: NA
j_gene: TRBJ2-2
d_gene: NA
CDR3aa: CASSLDREVAGELFF
CDR3nt: TGTGCCAGCAGCTTGGACAGGGAGGTCGCCGGGGAGCTGTTTTTT

v_gene: TRBV5-6
abundance: NA
j_gene: TRBJ2-7
d_gene: TRBD1
CDR3aa: CASSPTGLHEQYF
CDR3nt: TGTGCCAGCAGCCCGACAGGGCTCCACGAGCAGTACTTC

v_gene: TRBV10-1
abundance: many
j_gene: TRBJ1-5
d_gene: NA
CDR3aa: CASSENHPDQPQHF
CDR3nt: TGCGCCAGCAGTGAGAACCATCCCGATCAGCCCCAGCATTTT

v_gene: TRBV14
abundance: few
j_gene: TRBJ2-7
d_gene: TRBD1
CDR3aa: CASSAGTGFNEQYF
CDR3nt: TGTGCCAGCAGCGCCGGGACAGGGTTCAACGAGCAGTACTTC

v_gene: TRBV6-2/TRBV6-3
abundance: many
j_gene: TRBJ1-1
d_gene: TRBD1
CDR3aa: CASSRTGGSTMNTEAFF
CDR3nt: TGTGCCAGCAGTCGGACAGGGGGCTCGACCATGAACACTGAAGCTTTCTTT

v_gene: TRBV7-2
abundance: many
j_gene: TRBJ2-3
d_gene: TRBD2
CDR3aa: CASSPTSGGRMGTQYF
CDR3nt: TGTGCCAGCAGCCCCACTAGCGGGGGCCGGATGGGAACGCAGTATTTT

v_gene: TRBV4-3
abundance: NA
j_gene: TRBJ1-6
d_gene: NA
CDR3aa: CASSQRGDTHSPLHF
CDR3nt: TGCGCCAGCAGCCAAAGGGGGGACACCCATTCACCCCTCCACTTT

v_gene: TRBV7-2
abundance: few
j_gene: TRBJ2-2
d_gene: TRBD2
CDR3aa: CASSLAVAGGPTGELFF
CDR3nt: TGTGCCAGCAGCTTAGCGGTTGCGGGGGGCCCCACCGGGGAGCTGTTTTTT

v_gene: TRBV7-2
abundance: NA
j_gene: TRBJ1-5
d_gene: TRBD1
CDR3aa: CASSQPGQGLHQPQHF
CDR3nt: TGTGCCAGCAGCCAACCGGGACAGGGGCTTCATCAGCCCCAGCATTTT

v_gene: TRBV6-2/TRBV6-3
abundance: few
j_gene: TRBJ1-5
d_gene: NA
CDR3aa: CASTRAPGRNQPQHF
CDR3nt: TGTGCCAGCACCCGGGCGCCTGGGCGCAATCAGCCCCAGCATTTT

v_gene: TRBV7-9
abundance: few
j_gene: TRBJ1-5
d_gene: TRBD1
CDR3aa: CASSRGQVNQPQHF
CDR3nt: TGTGCCAGCAGCCGAGGACAGGTCAATCAGCCCCAGCATTTT

v_gene: TRBV5-5
abundance: NA
j_gene: TRBJ2-2
d_gene: TRBD2
CDR3aa: CAGRRGAGTGELFF
CDR3nt: TGTGCCGGCCGGCGGGGGGCCGGAACCGGGGAGCTGTTTTTT

v_gene: TRBV20-1
abundance: few
j_gene: TRBJ2-1
d_gene: TRBD2
CDR3aa: CSATTSGGADQDEQFF
CDR3nt: TGCAGTGCTACTACTAGCGGGGGGGCCGATCAGGATGAGCAGTTCTTC

v_gene: TRBV7-9
abundance: many
j_gene: TRBJ1-4
d_gene: NA
CDR3aa: CASTSHLNEKLFF
CDR3nt: TGTGCCAGCACCTCCCACCTTAATGAAAAACTGTTTTTT